This T cell receptor beta chain was observed in a study of T cells in Graves' hyperthyroidism and ophthalmopathy. This sample holds PBMCs from 10 ml fresh peripheral blood. This clonotype came up many times. TCR beta CDR3 regions were amplified from RNA. A set of HTBI primers served as the primers for a first-round RT-PCR of the TCR CDR3. From the multiplex PCR reads, TCRdb called clonotypes with MiXCR, one entry per CDR3 protein. The data hold around 420,000 distinct CDR3 sequences, with around 14% observed a single time. The germline V gene encodes CDR1 SGHVS and CDR2 FQNEAQ. V was clipped by 5 bases and J by 4 bases; unmatched bases: 15. CDR3 length: 17 residues.

The origin of this receptor is a woman between 18 and 30 years old with Graves' hyperthyroidism. The sequenced sample consisted of blood. The V call is TRBV7-8, the J call TRBJ1-2; 8 positions match TRBD1. The CDR3 reads CASSRRGDRLASYGYTF. The CDR3 region has the DNA TGTGCCAGCAGCCGAAGAGGGGACAGGTTAGCGAGCTATGGCTACACCTTC.